A single sample gave rise to the 26 T cell receptor beta chains below, sequenced in a study of blood T cell repertoires in COVID-19. Sequenced by immunoSEQ multiplex PCR; TCRdb stores in-frame clones only, minus some. The sample shows nearly 65,000 clones, roughly four fifths of them seen only once. Input material: peripheral blood. The receptors shown here come from a human donor in a cohort sampled during active COVID-19.

This sequence joins TRBV27 and TRBJ2-7, with TRBD1 matching over 9 bases. Trimming at V came to 7 bases and at J to 1 base, leaving 8 bases not matched to a gene. The germline gives CDR1 MNHEY, CDR2 SMNVEV (reference sequence). The CDR3 length is 15 residues. The CDR3 spells CASTLGQGDSYEQYF. CDR3 sequence (DNA): TGTGCCAGCACCTTGGGACAGGGTGATTCCTACGAGCAGTACTTC.

This clone showed up just once. The chain joins TRBV18 to TRBJ1-6, with D maybe TRBD1 (5 bases). V lost 2 bases and J 5 bases, leaving 13 bases between the germline ends. This CDR3 contains 16 residues. Germline V gene data show CDR1 as KGHSH and CDR2 as LQKENI. The CDR3 reads CASSPTMGQDNSPLHF. The CDR3 DNA sequence: TGTGCCAGCTCACCAACTATGGGGCAGGATAATTCACCCCTCCACTTT.

This chain uses TRBV7-2 with TRBJ2-3, with 9 positions matching TRBD2. Germline trimming cut 1 base from V and 2 bases from J; bases unmatched to any gene: 10. The CDR3 has 18 amino acids. From germline, CDR1 is SGHTA and CDR2 FQGNSA. The CDR3 is CASSLGLAGPFSTDTQYF. The CDR3, as DNA: TGTGCCAGCAGCTTAGGGCTAGCGGGGCCATTTTCCACAGATACGCAGTATTTT.

The rearrangement links TRBV6-5 to TRBJ1-2; D may be TRBD1 (5 bases). The CDR3 is made up of 13 amino acids. Germline V lookup: CDR1 MNHEY, CDR2 SVGAGI. V was clipped by 8 bases and J by 1 base, with 11 bases between them. The CDR3 nucleotides are TGTGCCAGCGGATGGGGGGTTAACTATGGCTACACCTTC. It encodes CASGWGVNYGYTF.

The J gene is TRBJ2-5, the V gene TRBV12-2; the table calls TRBD2, which could not be checked here. TRBV12-2 is designated a pseudogene. The CDR3 has 19 amino acids. CDR3: CASRPAQRGGDMGGETQYF. The CDR3 DNA follows: TGTGCAAGTCGCCCCGCCCAGCGGGGGGGGGACATGGGCGGAGAGACCCAGTACTTC.

The rearrangement uses TRBV5-1 and TRBJ2-1; a weak D match, TRBD2 (5 bases). V was shortened by 1 base and J by 7 bases, with 12 bases between the two germline ends. The CDR3 has 14 amino acids. The germline gives CDR1 SGHRS, CDR2 YFSETQ. The CDR3 sequence: CASSLFSGGNEQFF. As DNA, the CDR3 is TGCGCCAGCAGCTTGTTCTCGGGCGGGAATGAGCAGTTCTTC.

In this sample, this clone turned up a few times. The genes are TRBV2 and TRBJ2-7; TRBD1 agrees at 7 bases. CDR3 size: 12 residues. CDR1 and CDR2 (germline): SNHLY, FYNNEI. V shed 9 bases, J shed 3 bases, and the junction held 5 bases outside the gene matches. The CDR3 DNA reads TGTGCCAGTAGAGGACAGGACTACGAGCAGTACTTC. Amino acids: CASRGQDYEQYF.

The V call is TRBV15, the J call TRBJ1-2; D may be TRBD1 (6 bases). Trimming removed 5 bases from V and 8 bases from J, with 18 bases in between. CDR3 length: 14 residues. Germline V CDR1 and CDR2: LNHNV, YYDKDF (reference sequence). The CDR3 region is CATSEGTRGIGYTF. As DNA, the CDR3 is TGTGCCACCAGCGAGGGGACTAGGGGGATAGGCTACACCTTC.

The chain couples TRBV13 to TRBJ2-7; the match to TRBD2 covers 9 bases. There are 15 residues in the CDR3. The junction had 8 bases not matched to a gene; V was cut back by 5 bases and J by 3 bases. Germline V lookup: CDR1 PRHDT, CDR2 FYEKMQ (reference sequence). The CDR3 DNA sequence: TGTGCCAGCAGCCTTAGCGGGAGAAAGGTCTACGAGCAGTACTTC. Protein product: CASSLSGRKVYEQYF.

The V call is TRBV6-5, the J call TRBJ2-3; D not resolved. This CDR3 has 14 residues. Germline-derived CDR1 and CDR2 are MNHEY and SVGAGI. The V end lost 10 bases, the J end lost 0 bases, and 14 bases lay between the germline ends. The CDR3 DNA reads TGTGCCATCGCCTCGGGTCTAAGCACAGATACGCAGTATTTT. Translating it yields CAIASGLSTDTQYF.

The rearrangement links TRBV6-5 to TRBJ2-7, with 7 positions matching TRBD1. Germline loops: CDR1 MNHEY, CDR2 SVGAGI. V shed 7 bases, J shed 4 bases, and the junction held 10 bases outside the gene matches. The CDR3 extends over 14 amino acids. The CDR3 DNA reads as TGTGCCAGCACGATACGACAGGGTTGGTACGAGCAGTACTTC. Its translation: CASTIRQGWYEQYF.

This rearrangement joins TRBV5-1 to TRBJ2-2; 10 bases map to TRBD2. The CDR3 extends over 15 amino acids. The junction had 6 bases not matched to a gene; V was cut back by 1 base and J by 9 bases. Germline CDR1 reads SGHRS; CDR2 reads YFSETQ. CDR3: CASSLIAGGTRELFF. CDR3 DNA sequence: TGCGCCAGCAGCTTGATAGCGGGGGGAACCAGGGAGCTGTTTTTT.

This rearrangement joins TRBV19 to TRBJ1-1; 9 bases are shared with TRBD1. Unmatched junction bases numbered 2, after V lost 1 base and J lost 2 bases. Germline-derived CDR1 and CDR2 are LNHDA and SQIVND (reference sequence). CDR3 size: 15 residues. The CDR3 nucleotides read TGTGCCAGTAGTATAGGGGACAGGGCCAACACTGAAGCTTTCTTT. This gives the protein CASSIGDRANTEAFF. Using reference TRBV19 and TRBJ1-1 for the parts outside the CDR3, the full variable domain is DGGITQSPKYLFRKEGQNVTLSCEQNLNHDAMYWYRQDPGQGLRLIYYSQIVNDFQKGDIAEGYSVSREKKESFPLTVTSAQKNPTAFYLCASSIGDRANTEAFFGQGTRLTVV.

The chain couples TRBV6-6 to TRBJ2-3; 7 bases line up with TRBD2. CDR3 length equals 14 residues. J lost 1 base, V lost 4 bases, and 2 bases had no gene match. The germline V gene encodes CDR1 MNHNY and CDR2 SVGAGI (reference sequence). The CDR3 DNA follows: TGTGCCAGCAGTTCAAGCGGGGGCACAGATACGCAGTATTTT. It codes for CASSSSGGTDTQYF.

The chain is built from TRBV4-1 and TRBJ1-1; D perhaps matches TRBD1 (6 bases). With 0 bases removed from V and 1 base from J, the gap between germline ends came to 9 bases. This CDR3 is 15 amino acids long. CDR1 and CDR2 from the germline V gene are MGHRA and YSYEKL. The chain's CDR3 is CASSQDTGKNTEAFF. Here the CDR3 DNA reads TGCGCCAGCAGCCAAGATACAGGGAAGAACACTGAAGCTTTCTTT.

V gene TRBV7-9 combines with J gene TRBJ1-2; no firm D call. Per germline, CDR1 SEHNR and CDR2 FQNEAQ (reference sequence). V was trimmed by 5 bases and J by 0 bases, leaving 10 bases between them. CDR3 length equals 14 residues. The CDR3 loop is CASSDSYPNYGYTF. For the CDR3, the DNA is TGTGCCAGCAGCGACTCTTACCCTAACTATGGCTACACCTTC.

V gene TRBV6-5 combines with J gene TRBJ1-5; D unresolved. Germline assignment: CDR1 MNHEY and CDR2 SVGAGI. The CDR3 totals 13 residues. With 5 bases removed from V and 3 bases from J, the gap between germline ends came to 8 bases. As DNA, the CDR3 is TGTGCCAGCAGTAGAGGGATCAATCAGCCCCAGCATTTT. It yields the protein CASSRGINQPQHF.

This clone was observed once. The chain uses TRBV5-1 and TRBJ2-6; 9 bases align to TRBD2. V trimming: 4 bases; J trimming: 4 bases; junction bases outside the gene matches: 9. Germline V CDR1 and CDR2: SGHRS, YFSETQ. CDR3 length: 17 residues. DNA of the CDR3: TGCGCCAGCAGCGTGAGCGGGGGGTCGTCAGGGGCCAACGTCCTGACTTTC. Amino acids: CASSVSGGSSGANVLTF.

The chain is built from TRBV5-1 and TRBJ1-1; TRBD1 aligns across 9 bases. The CDR3 loop spans 16 amino acids. Germline V gene lookup returns CDR1 SGHRS and CDR2 YFSETQ. The J segment lost 1 base and the V segment lost 5 bases, leaving 9 bases of the junction unmatched. CDR3 nucleotides: TGCGCCAGCAGACCCGGGACAGGGACGGCGAACACTGAAGCTTTCTTT. This gives the protein CASRPGTGTANTEAFF.

This clone was found a few times. This chain uses TRBV18 with TRBJ2-1, with a tentative D call TRBD2 (5 bases). V dropped 8 bases and J dropped 6 bases, with 17 bases sitting between them. Germline V lookup: CDR1 KGHSH, CDR2 LQKENI. The CDR3 has 14 residues. CDR3 loop: CASGEGTNFNEQFF. The CDR3 bases are TGTGCCAGCGGCGAGGGCACCAACTTCAATGAGCAGTTCTTC.

To note about this clone: Other DNA sequences in this sample translate to the same CDR3. The rearrangement links TRBV30 to TRBJ1-1, with a tentative D call TRBD1 (5 bases). Germline-derived CDR1 and CDR2 are GTSNPN and SVGIG (reference sequence). The CDR3 contains 13 residues. Trimming shortened V by 3 bases and J by 3 bases, and 11 bases separated the two germline ends. The CDR3 loop reads CAWSVTGDTEAFF. The DNA of the CDR3 is TGTGCCTGGAGCGTAACAGGAGACACTGAAGCTTTCTTT.

This clone was picked up a small number of times. The rearrangement joins TRBV10-2 to TRBJ1-1, with D unresolved. V was clipped by 4 bases and J by 5 bases, with 11 bases between them. The CDR3 is 13 amino acids. CDR1 is WSHSY, CDR2 SAAADI, per germline. This CDR3 reads CASSGQALTEAFF. The CDR3 DNA reads TGCGCCAGCAGTGGGCAGGCCCTTACTGAAGCTTTCTTT.

This chain links TRBV20-1 with TRBJ1-2; 8 bases map to TRBD1. CDR1 and CDR2 (germline): DFQATT, SNEGSKA (reference sequence). This CDR3 is built from 11 residues. V shed 5 bases and J 7 bases; nucleotides not matched to a gene: 3. Here the CDR3 reads CSAGTGPGYTF. The CDR3 coding sequence is TGCAGTGCTGGGACAGGCCCTGGCTACACCTTC.

V is TRBV21-1 and J is TRBJ2-5; the table's D call of TRBD2 was not tested on the DNA. TRBV21-1 is flagged as a pseudogene. The CDR3 is made up of 16 amino acids. The CDR3 DNA reads as TGTGCCAGCAGCAAACGGGACTTCCACGTAGGGGAGACCCAGTACTTC. Residues: CASSKRDFHVGETQYF.

The chain couples TRBV4-3 to TRBJ1-3; D may be TRBD1 (5 bases). Germline loops: CDR1 LGHNA, CDR2 YSLEER. With 4 bases removed from V and 0 bases from J, the gap between germline ends came to 16 bases. The CDR3 totals 17 residues. The CDR3 spells CASSPLRGGGSGNTIYF. In DNA form, the CDR3 reads TGCGCCAGCAGCCCCTTAAGGGGCGGGGGCTCTGGAAACACCATATATTTT.

This rearrangement joins TRBV4-2 to TRBJ2-5, with D perhaps TRBD2 (5 bases). V was cut by 4 bases and J by 5 bases, with 14 bases left in between. Germline V gives CDR1 LGHNA, CDR2 YNFKEQ. The CDR3 extends over 14 amino acids. Here the CDR3 reads CASSPIGSGETQYF. CDR3 DNA: TGTGCCAGCAGCCCAATTGGTTCGGGGGAGACCCAGTACTTC.